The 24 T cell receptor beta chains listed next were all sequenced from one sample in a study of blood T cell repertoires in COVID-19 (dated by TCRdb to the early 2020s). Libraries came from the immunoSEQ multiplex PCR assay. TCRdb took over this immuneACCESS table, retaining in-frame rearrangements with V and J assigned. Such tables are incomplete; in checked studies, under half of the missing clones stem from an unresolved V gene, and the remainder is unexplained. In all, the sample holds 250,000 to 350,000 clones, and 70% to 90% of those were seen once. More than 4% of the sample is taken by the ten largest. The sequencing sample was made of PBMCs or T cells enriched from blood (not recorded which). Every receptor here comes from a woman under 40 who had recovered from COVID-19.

The DNA of the CDR3 is TGTGCCAGCTCACGGGACAGCAAACCTAACGAAGCTTTCTTT. This codes for CASSRDSKPNEAFF. The rearrangement uses TRBV18 and TRBJ1-1, with TRBD1 matching 7 bases. The V and J ends lost 4 bases and 8 bases, in that order; junction bases with no gene match: 10. Germline V gene lookup returns CDR1 KGHSH and CDR2 LQKENI. The CDR3 has 14 amino acids.

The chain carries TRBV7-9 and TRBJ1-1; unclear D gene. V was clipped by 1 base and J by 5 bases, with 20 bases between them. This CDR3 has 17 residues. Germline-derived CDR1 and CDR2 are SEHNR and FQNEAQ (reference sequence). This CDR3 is CASSLGWGVVGVTEAFF. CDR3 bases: TGTGCCAGCAGCTTAGGTTGGGGAGTGGTGGGAGTGACTGAAGCTTTCTTT.

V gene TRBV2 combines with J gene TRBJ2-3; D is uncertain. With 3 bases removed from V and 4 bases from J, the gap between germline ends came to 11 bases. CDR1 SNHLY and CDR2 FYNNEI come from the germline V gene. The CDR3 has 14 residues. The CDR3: CASSDLVAADTQYF. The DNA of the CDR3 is TGTGCCAGCAGTGATCTGGTAGCAGCAGATACGCAGTATTTT.

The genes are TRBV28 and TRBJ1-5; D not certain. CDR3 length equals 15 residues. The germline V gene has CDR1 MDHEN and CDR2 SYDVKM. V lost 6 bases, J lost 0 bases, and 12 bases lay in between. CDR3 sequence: CASSQIRFSNQPQHF. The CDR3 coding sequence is TGTGCCAGCAGCCAAATCAGATTTAGCAATCAGCCCCAGCATTTT.

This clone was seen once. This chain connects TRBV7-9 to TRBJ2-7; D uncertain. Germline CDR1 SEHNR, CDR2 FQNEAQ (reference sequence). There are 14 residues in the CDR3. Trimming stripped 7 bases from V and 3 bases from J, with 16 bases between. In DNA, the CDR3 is TGTGCCAGCACCCTTGACGGAGCCTACTACGAGCAGTACTTC. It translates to CASTLDGAYYEQYF.

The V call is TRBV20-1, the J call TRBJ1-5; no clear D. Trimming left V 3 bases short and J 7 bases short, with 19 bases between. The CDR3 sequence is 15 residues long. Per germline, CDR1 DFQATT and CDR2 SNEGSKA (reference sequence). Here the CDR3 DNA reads TGCAGTGCTAGTTTATACACCCAAATGAACCAGCCCCAGCATTTT. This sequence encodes CSASLYTQMNQPQHF.

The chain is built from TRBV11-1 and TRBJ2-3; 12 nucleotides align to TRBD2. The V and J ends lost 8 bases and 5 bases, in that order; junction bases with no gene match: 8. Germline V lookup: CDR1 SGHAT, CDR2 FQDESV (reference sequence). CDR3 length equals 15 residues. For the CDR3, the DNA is TGTGCCAGCTCGCTGACTAGCGGGAGAATAGATACGCAGTATTTT. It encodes CASSLTSGRIDTQYF.

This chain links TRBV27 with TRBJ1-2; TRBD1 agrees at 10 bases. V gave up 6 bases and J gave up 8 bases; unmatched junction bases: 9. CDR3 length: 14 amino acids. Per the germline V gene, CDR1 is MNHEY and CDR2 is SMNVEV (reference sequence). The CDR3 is CASRSGQGFGGYTF. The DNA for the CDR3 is TGTGCCAGCAGATCGGGACAGGGGTTTGGCGGCTACACCTTC.

The chain's CDR3 is CSALDRDAAYGYTF. The CDR3 DNA reads TGCAGCGCCCTGGACAGGGACGCTGCCTATGGCTACACCTTC. The chain joins TRBV29-1 to TRBJ1-2; 8 bases are a match to TRBD1. The V gene end was trimmed by 7 bases and the J gene end by 4 bases; junction bases not matched to a gene: 11. Germline V lookup: CDR1 SQVTM, CDR2 ANQGSEA. This CDR3 has 14 residues. Full variable domain (remainder filled in from reference TRBV29-1 and TRBJ1-2): SAVISQKPSRDICQRGTSLTIQCQVDSQVTMMFWYRQQPGQSLTLIATANQGSEATYESGFVIDKFPISRPNLTFSTLTVSNMSPEDSSIYLCSALDRDAAYGYTFGSGTRLTVV.

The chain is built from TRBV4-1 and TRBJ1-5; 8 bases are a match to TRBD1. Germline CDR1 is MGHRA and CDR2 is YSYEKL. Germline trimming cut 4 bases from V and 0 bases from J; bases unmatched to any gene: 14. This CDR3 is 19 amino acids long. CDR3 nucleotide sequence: TGCGCCAGCAGCCGAGGCGACTCCAGGGGGCGGGATAGCAATCAGCCCCAGCATTTT. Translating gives CASSRGDSRGRDSNQPQHF.

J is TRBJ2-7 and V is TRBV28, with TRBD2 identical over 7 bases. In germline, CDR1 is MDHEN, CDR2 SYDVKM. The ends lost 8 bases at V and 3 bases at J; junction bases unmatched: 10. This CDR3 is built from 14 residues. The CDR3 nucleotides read TGTGCCAGCGTCCTACGGGCGGGGGACTACGAGCAGTACTTC. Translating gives CASVLRAGDYEQYF.

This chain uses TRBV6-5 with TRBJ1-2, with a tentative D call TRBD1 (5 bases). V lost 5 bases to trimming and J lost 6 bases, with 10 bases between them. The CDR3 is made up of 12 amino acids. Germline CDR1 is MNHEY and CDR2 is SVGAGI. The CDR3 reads CASSTPGDGYTF. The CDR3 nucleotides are TGTGCCAGCAGTACCCCGGGGGATGGCTACACCTTC.

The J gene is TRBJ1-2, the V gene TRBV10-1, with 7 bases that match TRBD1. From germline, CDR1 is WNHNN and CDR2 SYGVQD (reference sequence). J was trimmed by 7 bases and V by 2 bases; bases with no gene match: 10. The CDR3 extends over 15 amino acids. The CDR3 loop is CASSEQAGGESGYTF. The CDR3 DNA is TGCGCCAGCAGTGAGCAGGCAGGGGGTGAAAGTGGCTACACCTTC.

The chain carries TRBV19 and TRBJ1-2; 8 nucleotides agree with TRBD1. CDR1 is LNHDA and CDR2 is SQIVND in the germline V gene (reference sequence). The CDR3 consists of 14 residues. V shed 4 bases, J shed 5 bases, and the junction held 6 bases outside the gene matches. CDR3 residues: CASSKTGDSYGYTF. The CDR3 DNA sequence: TGTGCCAGTAGTAAGACAGGGGACTCATATGGCTACACCTTC.

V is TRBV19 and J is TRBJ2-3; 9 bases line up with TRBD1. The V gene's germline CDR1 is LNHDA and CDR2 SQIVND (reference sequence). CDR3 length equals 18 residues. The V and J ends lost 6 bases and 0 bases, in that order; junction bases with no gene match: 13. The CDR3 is CASSNTGTGYTSTDTQYF. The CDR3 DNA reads TGTGCCAGTAGCAACACCGGGACAGGGTATACTAGCACAGATACGCAGTATTTT.

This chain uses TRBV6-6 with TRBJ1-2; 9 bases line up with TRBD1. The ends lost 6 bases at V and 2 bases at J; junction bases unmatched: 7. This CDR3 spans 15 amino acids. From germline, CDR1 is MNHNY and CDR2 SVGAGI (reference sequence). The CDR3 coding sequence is TGTGCCAGCAGGCCGAGGGGACAGGGAAACTATGGCTACACCTTC. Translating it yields CASRPRGQGNYGYTF.

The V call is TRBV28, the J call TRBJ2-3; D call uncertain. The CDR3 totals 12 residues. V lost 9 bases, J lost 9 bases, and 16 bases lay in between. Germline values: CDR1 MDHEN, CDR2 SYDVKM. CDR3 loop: CASSRFDITQYF. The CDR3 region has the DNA TGTGCCAGTAGCAGATTCGATATAACGCAGTATTTT. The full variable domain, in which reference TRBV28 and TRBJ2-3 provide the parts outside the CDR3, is DVKVTQSSRYLVKRTGEKVFLECVQDMDHENMFWYRQDPGLGLRLIYFSYDVKMKEKGDIPEGYSVSREKKERFSLILESASTNQTSMYLCASSRFDITQYFGPGTRLTVL.

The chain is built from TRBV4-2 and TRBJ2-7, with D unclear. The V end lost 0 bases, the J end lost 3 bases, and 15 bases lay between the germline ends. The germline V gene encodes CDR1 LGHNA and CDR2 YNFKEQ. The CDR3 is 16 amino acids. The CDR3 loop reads CASSQEGSFILYEQYF. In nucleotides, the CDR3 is TGTGCCAGCAGCCAAGAGGGCTCCTTTATCCTCTACGAGCAGTACTTC.

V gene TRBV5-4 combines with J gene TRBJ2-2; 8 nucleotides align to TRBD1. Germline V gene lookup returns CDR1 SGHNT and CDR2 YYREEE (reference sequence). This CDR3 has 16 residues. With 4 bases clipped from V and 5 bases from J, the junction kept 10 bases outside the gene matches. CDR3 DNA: TGTGCCAGCAGCATCTCAGGGGGCAGCAAAACCGGGGAGCTGTTTTTT. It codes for CASSISGGSKTGELFF.

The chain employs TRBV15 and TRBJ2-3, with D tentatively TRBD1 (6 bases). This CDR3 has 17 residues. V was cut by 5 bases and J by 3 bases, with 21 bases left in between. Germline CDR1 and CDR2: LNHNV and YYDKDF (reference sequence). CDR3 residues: CATSRAPDSDITDTQYF. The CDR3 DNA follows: TGTGCCACCAGCCGCGCCCCGGACAGCGATATTACAGATACGCAGTATTTT. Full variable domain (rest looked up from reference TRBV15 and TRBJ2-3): DAMVIQNPRYQVTQFGKPVTLSCSQTLNHNVMYWYQQKSSQAPKLLFHYYDKDFNNEADTPDNFQSRRPNTSFCFLDIRSPGLGDTAMYLCATSRAPDSDITDTQYFGPGTRLTVL.

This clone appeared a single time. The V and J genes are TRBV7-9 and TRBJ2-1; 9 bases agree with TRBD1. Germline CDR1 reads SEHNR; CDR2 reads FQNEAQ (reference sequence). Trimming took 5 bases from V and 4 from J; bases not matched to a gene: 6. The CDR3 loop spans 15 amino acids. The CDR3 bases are TGTGCCAGCAGCCCACAGGGGGCCCTTTACAATGAGCAGTTCTTC. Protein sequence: CASSPQGALYNEQFF.

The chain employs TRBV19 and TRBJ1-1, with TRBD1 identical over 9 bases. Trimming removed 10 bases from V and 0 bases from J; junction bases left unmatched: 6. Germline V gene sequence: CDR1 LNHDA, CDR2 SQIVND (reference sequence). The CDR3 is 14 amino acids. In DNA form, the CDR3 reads TGTGCCACAGGGACAGGGACGATGAACACTGAAGCTTTCTTT. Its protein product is CATGTGTMNTEAFF.

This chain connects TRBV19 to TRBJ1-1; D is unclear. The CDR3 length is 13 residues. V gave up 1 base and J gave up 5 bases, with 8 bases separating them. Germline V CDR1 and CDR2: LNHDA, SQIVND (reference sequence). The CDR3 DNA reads TGTGCCAGTAGTATAGGGGTGCGGACTGAAGCTTTCTTT. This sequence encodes CASSIGVRTEAFF.

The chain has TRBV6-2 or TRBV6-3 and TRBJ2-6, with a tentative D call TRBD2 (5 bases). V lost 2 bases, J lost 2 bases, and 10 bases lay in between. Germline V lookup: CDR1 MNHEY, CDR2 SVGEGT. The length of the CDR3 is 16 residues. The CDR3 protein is CASSYLRGAGANVLTF. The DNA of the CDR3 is TGTGCCAGCAGTTACCTCCGGGGAGCTGGGGCCAACGTCCTGACTTTC.